This T cell receptor (beta chain) was sequenced during a study of Ad26.COV2.S vaccination and SARS-CoV-2 variants. The overall study: The authors gave Ad26.COV2.S intramuscularly, either once or twice 56 days apart.

Germline V lookup: CDR1 KGHSH, CDR2 LQKENI. The CDR3 is made up of 14 amino acids. Trimming shortened V by 3 bases and J by 1 base, and 9 bases separated the two germline ends. Treatment meaning: about 20 received Ad26.COV2.S at low or high dose, single or two shots; roughly five received placebo; per-sample allocation not given. Sampling was performed 63 days after the first vaccine or placebo injection. This adult donor, from Boston, was 18-55 years old. SARS-CoV-2 spike from the Wuhan strain was encoded by the vaccine, an Ad26 vector. Repertoires were generated with immunoSEQ multiplex PCR, while TCRdb's copy carries only in-frame clones and drops some. In the table there are roughly 400,000 clones, around 91% of which are singletons.

This TCR came from a person between 18 and 59 years old who received the Ad26.COV2.S COVID-19 vaccine or a placebo. This specimen was peripheral blood, taken in a trial of Ad26.COV2.S vaccine versus placebo. The chain has TRBV18 and TRBJ1-1, with a possible D match to TRBD1 (6 bases). CDR3 in DNA: TGTGCCAGCTCACCCGCAGGGGCGAACACTGAAGCTTTCTTT. Protein product: CASSPAGANTEAFF.